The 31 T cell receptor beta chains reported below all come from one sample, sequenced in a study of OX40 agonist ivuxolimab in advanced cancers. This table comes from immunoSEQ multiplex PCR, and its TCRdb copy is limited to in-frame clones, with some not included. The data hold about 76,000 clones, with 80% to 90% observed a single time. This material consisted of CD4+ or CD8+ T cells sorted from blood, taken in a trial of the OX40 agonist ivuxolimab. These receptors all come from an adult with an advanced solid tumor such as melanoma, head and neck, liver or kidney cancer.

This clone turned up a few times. The CDR3 region is CASSALAGGLNEQFF. DNA of the CDR3: TGTGCCAGCAGCGCTCTAGCGGGGGGGCTCAATGAGCAGTTCTTC. The chain recombines TRBV5-6 with TRBJ2-1, with TRBD2 identical over 12 bases. CDR3 size: 15 residues. The J segment lost 6 bases and the V segment lost 4 bases, leaving 5 bases of the junction unmatched. Germline V gives CDR1 SGHDT, CDR2 YYEEEE.

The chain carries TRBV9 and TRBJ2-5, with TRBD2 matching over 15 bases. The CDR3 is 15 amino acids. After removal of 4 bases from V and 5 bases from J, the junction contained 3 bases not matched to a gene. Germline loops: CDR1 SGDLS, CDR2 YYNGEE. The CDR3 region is CASSIGLAGGETQYF. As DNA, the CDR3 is TGTGCCAGCAGCATCGGACTAGCGGGGGGGGAGACCCAGTACTTC.

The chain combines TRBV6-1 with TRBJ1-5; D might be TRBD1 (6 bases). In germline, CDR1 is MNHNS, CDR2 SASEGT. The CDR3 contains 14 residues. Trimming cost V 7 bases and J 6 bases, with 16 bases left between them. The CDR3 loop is CASIRGGVVQPQHF. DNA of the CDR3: TGTGCCAGCATCAGAGGGGGGGTTGTTCAGCCCCAGCATTTT.

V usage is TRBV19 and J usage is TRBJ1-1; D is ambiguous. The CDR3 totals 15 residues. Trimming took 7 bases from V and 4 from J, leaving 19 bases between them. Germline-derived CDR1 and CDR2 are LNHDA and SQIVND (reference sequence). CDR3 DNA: TGTGCCAGTACCTTATCGAGGACCGCGAGCACTGAAGCTTTCTTT. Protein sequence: CASTLSRTASTEAFF.

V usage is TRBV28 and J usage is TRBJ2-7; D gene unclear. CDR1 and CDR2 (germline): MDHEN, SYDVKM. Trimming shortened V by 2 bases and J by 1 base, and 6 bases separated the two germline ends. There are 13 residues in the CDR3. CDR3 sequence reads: CASSLPHSYEQYF. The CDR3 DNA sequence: TGTGCCAGCAGTTTACCGCATTCCTACGAGCAGTACTTC.

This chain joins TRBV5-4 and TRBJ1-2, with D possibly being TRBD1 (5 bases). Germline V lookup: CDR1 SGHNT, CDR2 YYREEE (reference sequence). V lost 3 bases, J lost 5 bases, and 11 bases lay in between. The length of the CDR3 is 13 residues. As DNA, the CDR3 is TGTGCCAGCAGCTCAGGACAAAAATATGGCTACACCTTC. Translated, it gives CASSSGQKYGYTF.

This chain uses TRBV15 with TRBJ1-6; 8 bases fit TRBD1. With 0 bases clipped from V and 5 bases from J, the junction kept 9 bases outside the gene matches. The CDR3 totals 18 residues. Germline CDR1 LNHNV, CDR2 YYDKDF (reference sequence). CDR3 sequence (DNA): TGTGCCACCAGCAGAGATCCAGGGGGCGGCTATGATAATTCACCCCTCCACTTT. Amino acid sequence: CATSRDPGGGYDNSPLHF. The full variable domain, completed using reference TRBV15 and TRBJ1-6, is DAMVIQNPRYQVTQFGKPVTLSCSQTLNHNVMYWYQQKSSQAPKLLFHYYDKDFNNEADTPDNFQSRRPNTSFCFLDIRSPGLGDTAMYLCATSRDPGGGYDNSPLHFGNGTRLTVT.

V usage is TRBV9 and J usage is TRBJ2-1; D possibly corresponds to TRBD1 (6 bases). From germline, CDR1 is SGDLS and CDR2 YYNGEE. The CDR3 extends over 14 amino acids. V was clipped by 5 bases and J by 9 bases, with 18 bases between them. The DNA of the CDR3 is TGTGCCAGCAGGAGAGGGACAACCTTGGGTGAGCAGTTCTTC. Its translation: CASRRGTTLGEQFF.

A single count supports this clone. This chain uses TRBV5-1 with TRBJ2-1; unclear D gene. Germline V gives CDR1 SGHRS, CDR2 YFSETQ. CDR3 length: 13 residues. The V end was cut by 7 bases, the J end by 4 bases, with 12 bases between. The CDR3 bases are TGCGCCAGCCAGGAAGCAGAATACAATGAGCAGTTCTTC. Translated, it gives CASQEAEYNEQFF.

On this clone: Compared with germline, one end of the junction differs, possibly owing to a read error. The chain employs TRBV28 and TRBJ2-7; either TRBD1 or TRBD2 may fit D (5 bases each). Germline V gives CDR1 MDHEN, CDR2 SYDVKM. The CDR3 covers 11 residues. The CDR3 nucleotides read TGTGCCAGCGGCGGTTGGGGACCCGTCTCCTTC. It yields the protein CASGGWGPVSF. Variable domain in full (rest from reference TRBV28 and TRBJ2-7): DVKVTQSSRYLVKRTGEKVFLECVQDMDHENMFWYRQDPGLGLRLIYFSYDVKMKEKGDIPEGYSVSREKKERFSLILESASTNQTSMYLCASGGWGPVSFGPGTRLTVT.

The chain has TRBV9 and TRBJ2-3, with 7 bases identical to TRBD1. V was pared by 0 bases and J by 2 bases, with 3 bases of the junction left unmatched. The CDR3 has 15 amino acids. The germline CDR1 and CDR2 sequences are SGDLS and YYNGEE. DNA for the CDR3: TGTGCCAGCAGCGTAGGACAGGGCTACACAGATACGCAGTATTTT. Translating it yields CASSVGQGYTDTQYF.

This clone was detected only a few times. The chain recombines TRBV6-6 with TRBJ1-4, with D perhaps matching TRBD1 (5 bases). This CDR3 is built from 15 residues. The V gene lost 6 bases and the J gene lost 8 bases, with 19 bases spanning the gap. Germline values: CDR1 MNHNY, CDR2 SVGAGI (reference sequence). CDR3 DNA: TGTGCCAGCAGCTACCCAGGGACTGGGGAGGAAAAACTGTTTTTT. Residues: CASSYPGTGEEKLFF.

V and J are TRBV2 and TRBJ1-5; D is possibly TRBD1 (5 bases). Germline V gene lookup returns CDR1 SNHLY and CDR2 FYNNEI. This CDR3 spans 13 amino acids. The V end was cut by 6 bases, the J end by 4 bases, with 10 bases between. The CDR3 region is CASRKGDNQPQHF. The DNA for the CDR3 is TGTGCCAGCAGGAAAGGGGATAATCAGCCCCAGCATTTT.

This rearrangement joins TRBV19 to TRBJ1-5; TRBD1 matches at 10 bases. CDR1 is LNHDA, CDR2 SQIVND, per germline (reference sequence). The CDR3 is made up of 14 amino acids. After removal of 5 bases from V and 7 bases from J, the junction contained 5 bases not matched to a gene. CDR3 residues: CASSATGGGQPQHF. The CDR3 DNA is TGTGCCAGTAGTGCGACAGGGGGCGGACAGCCCCAGCATTTT.

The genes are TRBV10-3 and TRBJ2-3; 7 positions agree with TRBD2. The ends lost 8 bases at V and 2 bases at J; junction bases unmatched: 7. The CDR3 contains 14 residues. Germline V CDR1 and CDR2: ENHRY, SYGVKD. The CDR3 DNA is TGTGCCATCGGGGGGGGACTCGACACAGATACGCAGTATTTT. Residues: CAIGGGLDTDTQYF.

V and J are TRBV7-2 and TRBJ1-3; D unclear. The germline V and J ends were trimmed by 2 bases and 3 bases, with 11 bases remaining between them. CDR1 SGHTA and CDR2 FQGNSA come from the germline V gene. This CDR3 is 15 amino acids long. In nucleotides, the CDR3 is TGTGCCAGCAGCTTAAGGCTGGGCTTTGGAAACACCATATATTTT. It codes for CASSLRLGFGNTIYF.

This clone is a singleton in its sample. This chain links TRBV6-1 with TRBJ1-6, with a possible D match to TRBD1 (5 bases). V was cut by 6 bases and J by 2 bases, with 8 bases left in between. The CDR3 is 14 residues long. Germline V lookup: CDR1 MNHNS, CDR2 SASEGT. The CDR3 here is CASRSRAYNSPLHF. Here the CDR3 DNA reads TGTGCCAGCAGGTCCAGGGCCTATAATTCACCCCTCCACTTT.

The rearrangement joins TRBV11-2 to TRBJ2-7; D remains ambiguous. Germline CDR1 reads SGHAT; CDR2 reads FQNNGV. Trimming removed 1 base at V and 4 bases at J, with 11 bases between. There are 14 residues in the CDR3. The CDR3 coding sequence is TGTGCCAGCAGCTTAGGGGGTAGTACATACGAGCAGTACTTC. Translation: CASSLGGSTYEQYF.

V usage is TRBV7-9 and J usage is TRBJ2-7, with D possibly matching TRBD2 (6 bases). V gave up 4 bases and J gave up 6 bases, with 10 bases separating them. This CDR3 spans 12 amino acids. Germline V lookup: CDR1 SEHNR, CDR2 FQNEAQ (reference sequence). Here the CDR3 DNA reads TGTGCCAGCAGCTCCAGCGGGCCCGAGCAGTACTTC. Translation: CASSSSGPEQYF.

CDR3 bases: TGTGCCAGCAGTGTAGACAGGGAGTATGGCTACACCTTC. Translation: CASSVDREYGYTF. The V gene is TRBV25-1, the J gene TRBJ1-2; 7 bases are shared with TRBD1. This CDR3 contains 13 residues. Germline CDR1 is MGHDK and CDR2 is SYGVNS. With V trimmed by 4 bases and J by 5 bases, 4 bases remained unmatched.

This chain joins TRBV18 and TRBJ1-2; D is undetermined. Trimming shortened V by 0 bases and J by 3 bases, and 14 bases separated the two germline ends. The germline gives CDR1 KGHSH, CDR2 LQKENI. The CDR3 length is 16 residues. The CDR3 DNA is TGTGCCAGCTCACCACCGAGTAATTACAGAGACTATGGCTACACCTTC. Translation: CASSPPSNYRDYGYTF. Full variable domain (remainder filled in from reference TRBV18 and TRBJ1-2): NAGVMQNPRHLVRRRGQEARLRCSPMKGHSHVYWYRQLPEEGLKFMVYLQKENIIDESGMPKERFSAEFPKEGPSILRIQQVVRGDSAAYFCASSPPSNYRDYGYTFGSGTRLTVV.

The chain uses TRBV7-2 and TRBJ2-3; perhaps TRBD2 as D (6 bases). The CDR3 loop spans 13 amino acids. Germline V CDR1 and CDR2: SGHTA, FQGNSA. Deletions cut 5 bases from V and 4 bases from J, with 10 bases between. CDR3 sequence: CASSPGLSDTQYF. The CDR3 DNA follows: TGTGCCAGCAGCCCCGGACTATCAGATACGCAGTATTTT.

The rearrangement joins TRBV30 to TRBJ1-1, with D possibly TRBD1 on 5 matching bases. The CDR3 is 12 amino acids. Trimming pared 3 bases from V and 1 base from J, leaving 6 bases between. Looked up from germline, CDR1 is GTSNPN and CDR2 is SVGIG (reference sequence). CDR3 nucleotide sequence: TGTGCCTGGAGAGGGACGAACACTGAAGCTTTCTTT. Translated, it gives CAWRGTNTEAFF.

The CDR3 reads CASSLTGGEYTEAFF. The CDR3 DNA reads as TGCGCCAGCAGCTTGACAGGGGGCGAGTACACTGAAGCTTTCTTT. The rearrangement uses TRBV5-1 and TRBJ1-1; TRBD1 matches at 9 bases. There are 15 residues in the CDR3. V trimming: 1 base; J trimming: 3 bases; junction bases outside the gene matches: 4. Germline V CDR1 and CDR2: SGHRS, YFSETQ.

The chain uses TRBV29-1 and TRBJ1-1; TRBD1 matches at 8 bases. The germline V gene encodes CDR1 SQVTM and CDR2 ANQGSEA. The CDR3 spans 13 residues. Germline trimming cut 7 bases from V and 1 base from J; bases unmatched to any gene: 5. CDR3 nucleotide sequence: TGCAGCGGCTTGACAGGGGCGAACACTGAAGCTTTCTTT. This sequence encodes CSGLTGANTEAFF.

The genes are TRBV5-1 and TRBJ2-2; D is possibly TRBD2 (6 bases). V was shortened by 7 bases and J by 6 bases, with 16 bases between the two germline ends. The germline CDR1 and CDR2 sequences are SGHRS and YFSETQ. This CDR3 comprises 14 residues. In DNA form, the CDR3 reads TGCGCCAGCGCGGGACTGGAGGGATCCGGGGAGCTGTTTTTT. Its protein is CASAGLEGSGELFF.

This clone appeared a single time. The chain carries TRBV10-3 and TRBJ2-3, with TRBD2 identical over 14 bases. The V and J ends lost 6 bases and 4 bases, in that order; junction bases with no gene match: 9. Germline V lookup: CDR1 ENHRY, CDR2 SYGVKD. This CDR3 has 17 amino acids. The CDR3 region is CAISPLTSGGAPDTQYF. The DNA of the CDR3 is TGTGCCATCAGCCCCCTGACTAGCGGGGGGGCCCCAGATACGCAGTATTTT.

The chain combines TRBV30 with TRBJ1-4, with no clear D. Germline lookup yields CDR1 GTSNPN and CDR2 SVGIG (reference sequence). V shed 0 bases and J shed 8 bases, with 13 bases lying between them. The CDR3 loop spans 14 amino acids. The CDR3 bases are TGTGCCTGGAGTGTAGGCCTTAGGACGGAAAAACTGTTTTTT. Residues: CAWSVGLRTEKLFF.

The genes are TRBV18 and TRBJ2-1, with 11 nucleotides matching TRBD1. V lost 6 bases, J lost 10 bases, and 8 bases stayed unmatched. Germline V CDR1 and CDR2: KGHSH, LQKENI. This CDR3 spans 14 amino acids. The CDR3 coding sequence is TGTGCCAGCTCGGTGGGGACAGGGGGACGGGAGCAGTTCTTC. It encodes CASSVGTGGREQFF.

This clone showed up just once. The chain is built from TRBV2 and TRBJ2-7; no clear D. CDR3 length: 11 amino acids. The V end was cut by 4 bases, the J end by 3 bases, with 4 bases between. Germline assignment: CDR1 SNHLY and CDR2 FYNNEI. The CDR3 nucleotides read TGTGCCAGCAGTGCTGTCTACGAGCAGTACTTC. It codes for CASSAVYEQYF.

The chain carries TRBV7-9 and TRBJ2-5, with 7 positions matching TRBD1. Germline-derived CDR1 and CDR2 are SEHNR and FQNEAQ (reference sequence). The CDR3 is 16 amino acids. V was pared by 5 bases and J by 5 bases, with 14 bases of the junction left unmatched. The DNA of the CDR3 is TGTGCCAGCAGCCCGCCCCGGGACAGTTGGCGTGAGACCCAGTACTTC. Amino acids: CASSPPRDSWRETQYF.